This TCR beta chain is from a study of cytomegalovirus exposure and HLA in healthy donors. At collection, donors were nominally healthy, but unrecorded immune exposures were probable. Study findings and constraints: Across donors, presence/absence analyses took sequencing depth to be roughly uniform. It was approximately 160 TCR beta chains that were listed as cytomegalovirus-associated. Looking again later, the authors saw that most CMV-associated TCR beta chains seemed HLA-restricted.

Looked up from germline, CDR1 is SGHTA and CDR2 is FQGNSA. Trimming removed 5 bases at V and 4 bases at J, with 8 bases between. The CDR3 has 12 amino acids. With 60 Vbeta and 13 Jbeta primers, the PCR was carried out. This table comes from immunoSEQ multiplex PCR, and its TCRdb copy is limited to in-frame clones, with some not included. In the table there are about 240,000 clones, 82% of which are singletons. Concerning this clone itself: As yet, its antigen is unknown.

V and J are TRBV7-2 and TRBJ2-5; no definite D call. The sequenced sample was PBMCs. The receptor comes from a woman aged 40 to 50 in good health and CMV-seropositive. The DNA of the CDR3 is TGTGCCAGCAGCCCTGCCAGAGAGACCCAGTACTTC. Its translation is CASSPARETQYF.